The present entry profiles one T cell receptor (beta chain) with its context. This sample was taken from a study of technical replicates of blood from a handful of donors. The CDR3 runs to 17 residues. The germline V gene encodes CDR1 ENHRY and CDR2 SYGVKD. After removal of 4 bases from V and 2 bases from J, the junction contained 8 bases not matched to a gene. Data came from immunoSEQ multiplex PCR; TCRdb stores just in-frame clones and leaves some out. The sample lists fewer than 90,000 clones; around nine tenths were seen once. This chain connects TRBV10-3 to TRBJ2-2; TRBD1 agrees at 9 bases. This TCR was sampled from a human donor in good health. Sequenced: T cells isolated from PBMCs. The CDR3 sequence: CAISGRATGGNTGELFF. CDR3 nucleotide sequence: TGTGCCATCAGTGGAAGGGCGACAGGGGGTAACACCGGGGAGCTGTTTTTT.